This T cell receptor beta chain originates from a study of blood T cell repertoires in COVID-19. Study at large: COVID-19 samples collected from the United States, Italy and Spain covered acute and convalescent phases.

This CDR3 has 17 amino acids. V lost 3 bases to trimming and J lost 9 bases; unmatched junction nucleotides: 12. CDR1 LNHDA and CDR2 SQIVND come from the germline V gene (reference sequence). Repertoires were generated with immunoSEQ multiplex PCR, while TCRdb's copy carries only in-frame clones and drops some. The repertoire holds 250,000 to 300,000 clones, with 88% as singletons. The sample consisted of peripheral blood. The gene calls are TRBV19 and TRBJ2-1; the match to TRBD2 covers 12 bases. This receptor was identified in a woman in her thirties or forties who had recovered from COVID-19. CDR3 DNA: TGTGCCAGTAGTATGTGGGCTAGCGGGAGGGGGAGTGGTGAGCAGTTCTTC. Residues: CASSMWASGRGSGEQFF.